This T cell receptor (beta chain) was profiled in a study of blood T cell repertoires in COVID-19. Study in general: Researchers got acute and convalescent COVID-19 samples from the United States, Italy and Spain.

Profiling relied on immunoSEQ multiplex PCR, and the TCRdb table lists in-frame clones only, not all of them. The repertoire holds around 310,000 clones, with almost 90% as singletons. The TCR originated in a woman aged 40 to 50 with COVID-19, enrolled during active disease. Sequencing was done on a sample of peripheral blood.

This chain's CDR3 is CASSQGRRGGTEAFF. DNA of the CDR3: TGTGCCAGCAGCCAGGGACGGCGAGGGGGAACTGAAGCTTTCTTT. This chain joins TRBV7-9 and TRBJ1-1; D possibly corresponds to TRBD1 (6 bases). Germline CDR1 and CDR2: SEHNR and FQNEAQ (reference sequence). V lost 5 bases and J 5 bases, leaving 18 bases between the germline ends. The CDR3 is 15 residues long.